The 22 T cell receptor beta chains listed next were all sequenced from one sample in a study of control samples from healthy donors and cancer patients. Data came from immunoSEQ multiplex PCR; TCRdb stores just in-frame clones and leaves some out. Here the sample spans some 130,000 clones, roughly nine tenths being singletons. The sequencing input was PBMCs. Every receptor here comes from a man aged 50 or older with head and neck cancer.

The V gene is TRBV6-5, the J gene TRBJ2-1; D uncertain. CDR1 and CDR2 (germline): MNHEY, SVGAGI. V was trimmed by 6 bases and J by 8 bases, leaving 14 bases between them. This CDR3 spans 13 amino acids. CDR3 protein: CASRSLVEYEQFF. In nucleotides, the CDR3 is TGTGCCAGCAGGTCACTCGTAGAATATGAGCAGTTCTTC.

This clone appeared once. The rearrangement links TRBV28 to TRBJ2-1; D is unclear. The ends were cut back, 7 bases at V and 7 bases at J, with 5 bases in the middle. The germline CDR1 and CDR2 sequences are MDHEN and SYDVKM. The CDR3 loop spans 10 amino acids. CDR3 in amino acids: CASIGNEQFF. CDR3 nucleotides: TGTGCCAGCATAGGAAATGAGCAGTTCTTC.

The J gene is TRBJ1-4, the V gene TRBV18; D is undetermined. V was trimmed by 3 bases and J by 8 bases, leaving 19 bases between them. CDR1 is KGHSH and CDR2 is LQKENI in the germline V gene. CDR3 length: 16 residues. The CDR3 spells CASSPMNQIREEKLFF. The DNA of the CDR3 is TGTGCCAGCTCACCTATGAACCAGATTAGGGAAGAAAAACTGTTTTTT.

The rearrangement joins TRBV3-1 (or the pseudogene TRBV3-2) to TRBJ2-7, with 10 bases that match TRBD2. Trimming at V came to 1 base and at J to 7 bases, leaving 4 bases not matched to a gene. Germline values: CDR1 LGHDT, CDR2 YNNKEL (reference sequence). CDR3 length equals 14 residues. The CDR3 loop reads CASSQGGLAREQYF. Written as DNA, the CDR3 is TGTGCCAGCAGCCAAGGGGGACTAGCGAGGGAGCAGTACTTC.

This clone appeared once. The rearrangement links TRBV9 to TRBJ2-1; tentative D call: TRBD2 (6 bases). V lost 10 bases and J lost 3, with 14 bases in between. CDR3 length: 13 amino acids. Germline V gene data show CDR1 as SGDLS and CDR2 as YYNGEE. Here the CDR3 DNA reads TGTGCCGGCCCTCCGGGGGACTACAATGAGCAGTTCTTC. It is translated as CAGPPGDYNEQFF.

The rearrangement joins TRBV7-3 to TRBJ1-2; possible D gene TRBD1, 6 bases. Germline values: CDR1 SGHTA, CDR2 FQGTGA. CDR3 length equals 15 residues. Between the trimmed V and J ends, which lost 3 bases and 4 bases, there was a span of 15 bases. This CDR3 reads CASSFTGTTTYGYTF. For the CDR3, the DNA is TGTGCCAGCAGCTTCACCGGGACAACCACCTATGGCTACACCTTC.

The rearrangement links TRBV27 to TRBJ2-1; D is perhaps TRBD1 or TRBD2 (5 bases each). The CDR3 extends over 14 amino acids. V lost 6 bases and J lost 2, with 11 bases in between. Germline CDR1 is MNHEY and CDR2 is SMNVEV (reference sequence). The CDR3 coding sequence is TGTGCCAGCAGGGCCCTGGGACCCTACAATGAGCAGTTCTTC. Translation: CASRALGPYNEQFF.

The CDR3 coding sequence is TGCAGCGTTGAAGGAGTGTTTGGGGGTACCTACGAGCAGTACTTC. Translation: CSVEGVFGGTYEQYF. V gene TRBV29-1 combines with J gene TRBJ2-7; D is perhaps TRBD1 or TRBD2 (5 bases each). With 1 base removed from V and 2 bases from J, the gap between germline ends came to 15 bases. Germline-derived CDR1 and CDR2 are SQVTM and ANQGSEA. This CDR3 spans 15 amino acids.

The chain combines TRBV3-1 (or the pseudogene TRBV3-2) with TRBJ1-1; D is ambiguous. The CDR3 is 13 amino acids. Germline V lookup: CDR1 LGHDT, CDR2 YNNKEL (reference sequence). Trimming removed 1 base at V and 4 bases at J, with 7 bases between. CDR3 sequence: CASSQGPGTEAFF. CDR3 nucleotides: TGTGCCAGCAGCCAAGGGCCTGGCACTGAAGCTTTCTTT.

This clone was counted between two and nine times. The chain joins TRBV7-9 to TRBJ2-5, with D tentatively TRBD1 (5 bases). The V and J ends lost 1 base and 5 bases respectively, with 14 bases between them. CDR1 and CDR2 (germline): SEHNR, FQNEAQ (reference sequence). The CDR3 sequence is 15 residues long. CDR3 in DNA: TGTGCCAGCAGCTTAGGTGGTCAGGGCACGGAGACCCAGTACTTC. It is translated as CASSLGGQGTETQYF.

This chain links TRBV10-3 with TRBJ2-6, with D maybe TRBD1 (6 bases). CDR1 is ENHRY, CDR2 SYGVKD, per germline. This CDR3 is built from 17 residues. Trimming removed 0 bases from V and 0 bases from J, with 9 bases in between. Here the CDR3 DNA reads TGTGCCATCAGTGAGTCTGGGGGCAACTCTGGGGCCAACGTCCTGACTTTC. It encodes CAISESGGNSGANVLTF.

The chain has TRBV10-1 and TRBJ2-2; D unresolved. CDR3 length: 14 residues. V was pared by 6 bases and J by 3 bases, with 11 bases between. Germline CDR1 WNHNN, CDR2 SYGVQD (reference sequence). This chain's CDR3 is CASRSGSDTGELFF. Here the CDR3 DNA reads TGCGCCAGCAGGTCAGGTTCGGACACCGGGGAGCTGTTTTTT.

This chain connects TRBV24-1 to TRBJ2-5; 8 bases match TRBD1. The CDR3 is made up of 15 amino acids. V lost 4 bases, J lost 4 bases, and 7 bases stayed unmatched. Germline CDR1 reads KGHDR; CDR2 reads SFDVKD. The CDR3 region is CATSDPTGVGETQYF. The DNA of the CDR3 is TGTGCCACCAGTGACCCGACAGGGGTCGGAGAGACCCAGTACTTC.

V is TRBV28 and J is TRBJ1-5; unclear D gene. The V gene lost 7 bases and the J gene lost 5 bases, with 9 bases spanning the gap. The CDR3 sequence is 12 residues long. Germline V lookup: CDR1 MDHEN, CDR2 SYDVKM. The DNA of the CDR3 is TGTGCCAGCACAGAAGGGTATCAGCCCCAGCATTTT. It translates to CASTEGYQPQHF.

The chain is built from TRBV2 and TRBJ2-7; D might be TRBD1 or TRBD2, each matching 6 bases. Trimming took off 3 bases at V and 2 bases at J, with 11 bases between the two ends. This CDR3 comprises 14 residues. Germline values: CDR1 SNHLY, CDR2 FYNNEI. Here the CDR3 DNA reads TGTGCCAGCAGTGATGGAGGGGGGCCCTACGAGCAGTACTTC. This codes for CASSDGGGPYEQYF.

This clone appeared a single time. The rearrangement joins TRBV5-1 to TRBJ2-2; D is perhaps TRBD1 or TRBD2 (7 bases each). With 4 bases removed from V and 3 bases from J, the gap between germline ends came to 19 bases. Germline assignment: CDR1 SGHRS and CDR2 YFSETQ. This CDR3 has 17 residues. The DNA of the CDR3 is TGCGCCAGCAGCCTCTCGCAGCGGGACAGCTACACCGGGGAGCTGTTTTTT. Translation: CASSLSQRDSYTGELFF.

The chain is built from TRBV18 and TRBJ1-1, with D perhaps TRBD1 (5 bases). The CDR3 has 15 residues. The V end lost 3 bases, the J end lost 5 bases, and 16 bases lay between the germline ends. The germline gives CDR1 KGHSH, CDR2 LQKENI. The CDR3 spells CASSPRQTAGTEAFF. The CDR3 region has the DNA TGTGCCAGCTCACCGCGACAGACCGCGGGGACTGAAGCTTTCTTT.

The chain carries TRBV12-3 or TRBV12-4 and TRBJ2-7; a weak D match, TRBD1 (6 bases). This CDR3 is 12 amino acids long. Trimming removed 7 bases at V and 6 bases at J, with 13 bases between. CDR3 sequence (DNA): TGTGCCAGCACTTACAGGGCCGGCGAGCAGTACTTC. Translating gives CASTYRAGEQYF.

The chain links TRBV5-4 to TRBJ1-2, with D perhaps TRBD1 (6 bases). This CDR3 is 14 amino acids long. Germline V gene lookup returns CDR1 SGHNT and CDR2 YYREEE (reference sequence). Deletions cut 0 bases from V and 5 bases from J, with 11 bases between. CDR3 sequence reads: CASSLVSGEYGYTF. The CDR3 nucleotides are TGTGCCAGCAGCTTGGTTTCAGGGGAATATGGCTACACCTTC.

V is TRBV5-1 and J is TRBJ1-1; D is unresolved. V was trimmed by 0 bases and J by 1 base, leaving 13 bases between them. The germline gives CDR1 SGHRS, CDR2 YFSETQ. The CDR3 runs 16 residues. CDR3 protein: CASSLGYGNRNTEAFF. In DNA, the CDR3 is TGCGCCAGCAGCTTGGGGTACGGGAACCGGAACACTGAAGCTTTCTTT. Complete variable domain (other parts from reference TRBV5-1 and TRBJ1-1): KAGVTQTPRYLIKTRGQQVTLSCSPISGHRSVSWYQQTPGQGLQFLFEYFSETQRNKGNFPGRFSGRQFSNSRSEMNVSTLELGDSALYLCASSLGYGNRNTEAFFGQGTRLTVV.

The V and J genes are TRBV5-1 and TRBJ1-2; 7 bases match TRBD1. V shed 6 bases and J 8 bases; nucleotides not matched to a gene: 13. Germline-derived CDR1 and CDR2 are SGHRS and YFSETQ. The CDR3 has 14 amino acids. CDR3 in DNA: TGCGCCAGCACCCTGGTAGAGGGGGCGAGAGGCTACACCTTC. It translates to CASTLVEGARGYTF.

V is TRBV7-9 and J is TRBJ2-5; 7 bases match TRBD2. The CDR3 consists of 14 residues. CDR1 is SEHNR, CDR2 FQNEAQ, per germline (reference sequence). J gave up 7 bases and V 5 bases, and 10 bases lay outside the gene matches. CDR3 in DNA: TGTGCCAGCAGCCATCGGACTAGTTGGGGGACCCAGTACTTC. Its translation: CASSHRTSWGTQYF.